This TCR beta chain was recovered during a study of shared clonotypes between healthy human individuals. The junction had 11 bases not matched to a gene; V was cut back by 5 bases and J by 5 bases. Germline V gene data show CDR1 as MDHEN and CDR2 as SYDVKM. This CDR3 contains 16 residues. Among the donors, all were Caucasian adults who lived in Nashville, Tennessee. With respect to this clone: Its antigen remains unknown.

Sequencing was performed with immunoSEQ multiplex PCR; in TCRdb, only in-frame clones are kept and a portion is missing. This table has roughly 2.2 million clones, around 90% appearing once. Overall study findings and caveats: Generation of non-shared clonotypes was less probable than generation of clonotypes shared by all four donors.

The source is a man between 18 and 29 years old in good health. Some clones in this sample may be carry-over from other donors' samples. The chain uses TRBV28 and TRBJ1-5; 8 bases agree with TRBD1. Sequencing was carried out using naive CD4+ T cells from PBMCs. Subset denoted: CD45RA+ positively selected. The CDR3 bases are TGTGCCAGCAGTACCCCTGGACAGGGCGCGGATCAGCCCCAGCATTTT. Protein: CASSTPGQGADQPQHF.